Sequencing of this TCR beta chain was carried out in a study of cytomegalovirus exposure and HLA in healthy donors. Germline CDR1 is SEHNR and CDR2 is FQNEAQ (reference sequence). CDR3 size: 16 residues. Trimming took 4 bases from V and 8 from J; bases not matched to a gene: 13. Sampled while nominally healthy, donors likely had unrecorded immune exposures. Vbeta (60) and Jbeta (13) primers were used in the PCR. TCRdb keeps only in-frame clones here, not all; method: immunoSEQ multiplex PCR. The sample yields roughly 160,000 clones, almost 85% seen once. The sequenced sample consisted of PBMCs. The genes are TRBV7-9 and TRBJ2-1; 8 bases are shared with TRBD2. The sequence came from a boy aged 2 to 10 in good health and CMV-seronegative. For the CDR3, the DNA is TGTGCCAGCAGCTCCCCAGGAGCGGGAGATTCGTATGAGCAGTTCTTC. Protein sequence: CASSSPGAGDSYEQFF.